These 11 T cell receptor beta chains were all obtained from the same sample, sequenced in a study of blood T cell repertoires in COVID-19. TCRdb's copy holds only in-frame clones and misses some; the assay was immunoSEQ multiplex PCR. The sample shows approximately 300,000 clones, around 90% of them seen only once. The sequenced sample consisted of peripheral blood. The receptor source for this set is a man aged 18 to 29 with active or convalescent COVID-19.

J is TRBJ2-3 and V is TRBV11-2; D gene uncertain. The V and J ends lost 6 bases and 3 bases respectively, with 16 bases between them. The CDR3 has 15 amino acids. Per germline, CDR1 SGHAT and CDR2 FQNNGV. The CDR3 loop is CASRRPEVLTDTQYF. CDR3 in DNA: TGTGCCAGCAGGCGCCCAGAGGTCTTAACAGATACGCAGTATTTT.

The chain carries TRBV27 and TRBJ2-1; no reliable D call. Trimming removed 5 bases from V and 10 bases from J, with 18 bases in between. There are 14 residues in the CDR3. Germline CDR1 is MNHEY and CDR2 is SMNVEV (reference sequence). CDR3 protein: CASSPPSRRWEQFF. CDR3 in DNA: TGTGCCAGCAGTCCTCCCTCGCGGCGATGGGAGCAGTTCTTC.

About this clone itself: One end of the junction fails to match germline, which may point to a read error. The rearrangement joins TRBV4-1 to TRBJ2-7; D might be TRBD2 (7 bases). CDR1 and CDR2 (germline): MGHRA, YSYEKL. The CDR3 has 14 residues. CDR3 protein: CASSQGDLGGDQLF. The CDR3 DNA follows: TGCGCCAGCAGCCAAGGAGATTTAGGGGGGGACCAGCTTTTC.

V usage is TRBV6-5 and J usage is TRBJ2-7; D is unclear. The ends were cut back, 7 bases at V and 3 bases at J, with 13 bases in the middle. This CDR3 is built from 13 residues. Germline V gives CDR1 MNHEY, CDR2 SVGAGI. CDR3 DNA: TGTGCCAGCATGACGGGTGTCGACTACGAGCAGTACTTC. Translating it yields CASMTGVDYEQYF.

V usage is TRBV5-4 and J usage is TRBJ2-3; 7 nucleotides align to TRBD2. The junction had 7 bases not matched to a gene; V was cut back by 0 bases and J by 3 bases. Germline V lookup: CDR1 SGHNT, CDR2 YYREEE (reference sequence). The CDR3 totals 16 residues. The CDR3 spells CASSLGGGGRTDTQYF. CDR3 in DNA: TGTGCCAGCAGCTTGGGCGGCGGGGGTAGGACAGATACGCAGTATTTT.

The chain employs TRBV15 and TRBJ1-1; D is ambiguous. CDR1 is LNHNV and CDR2 is YYDKDF in the germline V gene (reference sequence). CDR3 length: 11 residues. Trimming pared 3 bases from V and 4 bases from J, leaving 3 bases between. As DNA, the CDR3 is TGTGCCACCAGCAGCGGCACTGAAGCTTTCTTT. It is translated as CATSSGTEAFF.

V usage is TRBV6-5 and J usage is TRBJ1-2; 10 positions match TRBD1. After removal of 4 bases from V and 6 bases from J, the junction contained 11 bases not matched to a gene. Germline V gene data show CDR1 as MNHEY and CDR2 as SVGAGI. The CDR3 runs 16 residues. The CDR3 sequence: CASSFLTGTGADGYTF. The CDR3 region has the DNA TGTGCCAGCAGTTTCCTGACCGGGACAGGGGCAGATGGCTACACCTTC.

V is TRBV9 and J is TRBJ2-1; TRBD2 matches at 12 bases. The CDR3 runs 16 residues. V lost 0 bases to trimming and J lost 6 bases; unmatched junction nucleotides: 4. The germline CDR1 and CDR2 sequences are SGDLS and YYNGEE. The CDR3: CASSVGGTSGFNEQFF. As DNA, the CDR3 is TGTGCCAGCAGCGTAGGGGGGACTAGCGGGTTCAATGAGCAGTTCTTC. Full variable domain (remainder filled in from reference TRBV9 and TRBJ2-1): DSGVTQTPKHLITATGQRVTLRCSPRSGDLSVYWYQQSLDQGLQFLIQYYNGEERAKGNILERFSAQQFPDLHSELNLSSLELGDSALYFCASSVGGTSGFNEQFFGPGTRLTVL.

The V gene is TRBV19, the J gene TRBJ2-1; 12 positions match TRBD2. The CDR3 covers 17 residues. Trimming removed 5 bases from V and 1 base from J; junction bases left unmatched: 6. Per germline, CDR1 LNHDA and CDR2 SQIVND (reference sequence). This CDR3 is CASSDETSGSSYNEQFF. The DNA of the CDR3 is TGTGCCAGTAGTGACGAGACTAGCGGGAGTTCCTACAATGAGCAGTTCTTC.

This chain joins TRBV19 and TRBJ1-5; 7 bases are shared with TRBD1. This CDR3 contains 22 residues. V gave up 5 bases and J gave up 0 bases; unmatched junction bases: 25. CDR1 LNHDA and CDR2 SQIVND come from the germline V gene (reference sequence). The CDR3 DNA reads TGTGCCAGTAGTCCCCGCATCTTAACTCTAGGGACAGACGTTCATAGCAATCAGCCCCAGCATTTT. This encodes CASSPRILTLGTDVHSNQPQHF.

The chain employs TRBV14 and TRBJ2-1; 10 bases line up with TRBD1. Per the germline V gene, CDR1 is SGHDN and CDR2 is FVKESK. The CDR3 runs to 17 residues. The trim removed 0 bases at V and 3 bases at J, leaving 5 bases unmatched. CDR3 in amino acids: CASSQDWTGGFYNEQFF. In DNA form, the CDR3 reads TGTGCCAGCAGCCAAGATTGGACAGGGGGGTTCTACAATGAGCAGTTCTTC.